The following is a T cell receptor (beta chain) sequence with its context. Its antigen is still unknown. This record comes from a study of T cell repertoires in cytomegalovirus infection. Study at large: Both CMV infection and a matching HLA type were indicated by public TCR beta signatures. Study outcomes and limitations: The study identified carriers of CMV plus the relevant HLA from cumulative public TCR beta family frequency. HLA-C-restricted CMV clonotypes gave the most frequent clonotype in two of eight donors.

From the reads, TCRdb called clonotypes with MiXCR, one entry per CDR3 protein. The sample includes around 450,000 distinct CDR3 sequences, under 40% of them seen just once. Sequenced input: PBMCs. The receptor was derived from a human donor in good health (CMV status not recorded). Some clones in this sample may be carry-over from other donors' samples.

The CDR3 DNA is TGTGCCAGCACCCCGGGGAGTCTCTACGAGCAGTACTTC. This codes for CASTPGSLYEQYF. The chain recombines TRBV28 with TRBJ2-7, with a weak D call TRBD2 (5 bases). V was clipped by 7 bases and J by 3 bases, with 13 bases between them. CDR3 length equals 13 residues. Germline lookup yields CDR1 MDHEN and CDR2 SYDVKM. The variable domain in full, completed from reference TRBV28 and TRBJ2-7, reads DVKVTQSSRYLVKRTGEKVFLECVQDMDHENMFWYRQDPGLGLRLIYFSYDVKMKEKGDIPEGYSVSREKKERFSLILESASTNQTSMYLCASTPGSLYEQYFGPGTRLTVT.